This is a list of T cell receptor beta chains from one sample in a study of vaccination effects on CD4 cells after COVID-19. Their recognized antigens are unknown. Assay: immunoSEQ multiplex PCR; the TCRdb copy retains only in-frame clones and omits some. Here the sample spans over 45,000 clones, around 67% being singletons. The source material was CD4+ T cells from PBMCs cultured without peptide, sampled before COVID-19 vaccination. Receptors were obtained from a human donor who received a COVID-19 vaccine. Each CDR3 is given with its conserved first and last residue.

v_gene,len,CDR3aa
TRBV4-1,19,CASSQGAVSGRHTYNEQFF
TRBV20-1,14,CSASSDGGMGEQYF
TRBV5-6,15,CASSLPGRPNYGYTF
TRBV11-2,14,CASRRTGRAYEQYF
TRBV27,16,CASSPPPGRRNSPLHF
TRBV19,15,CASSISGVSNQPQHF
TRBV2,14,CASSRGGGLETQYF
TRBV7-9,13,CASSLLQGQEQYF
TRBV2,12,CASRSGLRGYTF
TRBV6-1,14,CASSEVLGSDGYTF
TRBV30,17,CAWSVSRTSGAQDTQYF
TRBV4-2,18,CASSQDHRWQSLNQPQHF
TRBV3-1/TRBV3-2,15,CASSQDRDSNQPQHF
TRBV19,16,CASSITGTGARQPQHF
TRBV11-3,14,CASSLAGDRYEQFF
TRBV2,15,CASSEGTGTPGELFF
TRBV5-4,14,CASSLARANTEAFF
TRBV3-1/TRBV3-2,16,CASSQEPGGGNTEAFF
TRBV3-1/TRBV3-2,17,CASSQDPGGSYNSPLHF
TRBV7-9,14,CASSLAIEEETQYF
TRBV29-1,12,CSVGRGGEKLFF
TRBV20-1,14,CSASNSGRYNEQFF
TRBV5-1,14,CASTLDRGQYGYTF
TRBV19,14,CASSRLATPYEQYF
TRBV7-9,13,CASSYGQGTEAFF
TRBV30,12,CAGARDGNGYTF
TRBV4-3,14,CASSQDYATDTQYF
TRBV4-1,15,CASSQFPGQTYEQYF
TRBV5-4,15,CASSAAGGLADTQYF
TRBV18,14,CASSPPGRGNEQFF
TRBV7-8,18,CASSLPTSGRASYNEQFF
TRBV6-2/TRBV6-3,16,CASSESTGYFGTEAFF
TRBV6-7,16,CASKRSPDRDGSPLHF
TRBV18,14,CASSRPGTNYEQYF
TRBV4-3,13,CASSQLVGREQYF
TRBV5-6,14,CASSLTGANSPLHF
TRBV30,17,CAWSIDRGPTSRRGYTF
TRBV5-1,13,CASCRDHNEKLFF
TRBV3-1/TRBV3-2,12,CASSHGFNEQFF
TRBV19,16,CASSIGGSGGDGELFF
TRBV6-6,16,CASSPRVPANTGELFF